This is a list of T cell receptor beta chains from one sample in a study of CD8 T cells in ankylosing spondylitis. TCRdb reanalysed the 5' RACE reads using MiXCR and keeps one entry per CDR3 protein. Here the sample spans about 42,000 distinct CDR3 sequences, approximately 3.6% being singletons. The sequenced material came from blood, either unsorted or a sorted T cell fraction (not recorded which). These receptors all come from a female donor with ankylosing spondylitis or in good health (not recorded which). The CDR3 runs from the conserved cysteine through the conserved F or W. Each record gives: clone size, D gene, V gene, J gene, CDR3 protein, CDR3 DNA. The D gene is left open where the match is weak. Some rows mark clone size as missing; the rest say once, few, many or name a class of expanded clone.

many	.	TRBV9	TRBJ1-2	CASSVNYGYTF	TGTGCCAGCAGCGTTAACTATGGCTACACCTTC
many	.	TRBV9	TRBJ2-1	CASSVEDNEQFF	TGTGCCAGCAGCGTAGAAGACAATGAGCAGTTCTTC
.	TRBD1	TRBV9	TRBJ2-6	CASSAAGTAATGANVLTF	TGTGCCAGCAGCGCTGCCGGGACAGCCGCCACTGGGGCCAACGTCCTGACTTTC
many	.	TRBV9	TRBJ1-5	CASSVQSGGPQHF	TGTGCCAGCAGCGTCCAATCCGGGGGCCCCCAGCATTTT
many	.	TRBV9	TRBJ1-1	CASSPSPTYTEAFF	TGTGCCAGCAGCCCCAGCCCTACTTACACTGAAGCTTTCTTT
many	TRBD2	TRBV9	TRBJ2-1	CASSVSLAAAAEQFF	TGTGCCAGCAGCGTATCCCTAGCGGCGGCGGCTGAGCAGTTCTTC
many	.	TRBV9	TRBJ2-7	CASSVGGGTVFDEQYF	TGTGCCAGCAGCGTAGGTGGCGGGACGGTTTTCGACGAGCAGTACTTC
many	TRBD1	TRBV9	TRBJ2-2	CASSRSTGVVTGELFF	TGTGCCAGCAGCCGGTCCACAGGGGTGGTCACCGGGGAGCTGTTTTTT
many	.	TRBV9	TRBJ2-4	CASSPIGGLENIQYF	TGTGCCAGCTCTCCTATAGGGGGTCTGGAAAACATTCAGTACTTC
many	TRBD1	TRBV9	TRBJ2-7	CASSGSGTGIYEQYF	TGTGCCAGCAGCGGGAGCGGGACAGGGATCTACGAGCAGTACTTC
many	.	TRBV9	TRBJ2-1	CANDKGDGLPPRNEQFF	TGTGCCAACGACAAAGGGGATGGGCTCCCTCCACGGAATGAGCAGTTCTTC
few	.	TRBV9	TRBJ2-7	CASSPGTAAYEQYF	TGTGCCAGCAGCCCGGGGACGGCGGCGTACGAGCAGTACTTC